This T cell receptor (beta chain) was sequenced during a study of blood T cell repertoires in COVID-19. The CDR3 consists of 13 residues. V lost 3 bases and J lost 7, with 16 bases in between. From germline, CDR1 is SQVTM and CDR2 ANQGSEA. Profiling relied on immunoSEQ multiplex PCR, and the TCRdb table lists in-frame clones only, not all of them. Of 110,000 or so clones in the sample, approximately 87% were seen once. The rearrangement uses TRBV29-1 and TRBJ2-7, with TRBD1 as a possible D gene (6 bases). The receptor was derived from a woman aged 45-65 years with acute or convalescent COVID-19. Sequenced input: peripheral blood. CDR3 nucleotides: TGCAGCGTTGAGAGGGGACAATCCAAGGAGCAGTACTTC. It codes for CSVERGQSKEQYF.